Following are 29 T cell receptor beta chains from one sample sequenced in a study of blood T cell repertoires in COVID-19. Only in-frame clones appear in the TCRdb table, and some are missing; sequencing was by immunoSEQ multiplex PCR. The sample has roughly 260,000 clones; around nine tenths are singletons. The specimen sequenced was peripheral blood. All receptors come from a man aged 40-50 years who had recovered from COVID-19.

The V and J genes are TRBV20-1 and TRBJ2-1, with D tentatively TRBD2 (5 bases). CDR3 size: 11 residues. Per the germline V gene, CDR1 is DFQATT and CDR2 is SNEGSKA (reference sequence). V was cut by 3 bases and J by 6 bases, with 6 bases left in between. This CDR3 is CSARRANEQFF. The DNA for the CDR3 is TGCAGTGCTAGGAGGGCCAATGAGCAGTTCTTC.

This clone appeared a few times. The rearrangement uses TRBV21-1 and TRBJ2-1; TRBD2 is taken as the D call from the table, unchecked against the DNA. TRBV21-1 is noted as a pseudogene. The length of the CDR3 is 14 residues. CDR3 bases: TGTGCCAGCAGCAAACACGGGAGAAACCCTGAGCAGTTCTTC. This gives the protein CASSKHGRNPEQFF.

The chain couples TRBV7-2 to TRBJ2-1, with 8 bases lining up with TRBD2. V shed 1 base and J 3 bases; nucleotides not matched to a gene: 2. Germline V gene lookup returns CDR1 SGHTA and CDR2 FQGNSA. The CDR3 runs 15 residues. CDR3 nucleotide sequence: TGTGCCAGCAGCTTAGTTCGGGGGGGCTACAATGAGCAGTTCTTC. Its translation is CASSLVRGGYNEQFF. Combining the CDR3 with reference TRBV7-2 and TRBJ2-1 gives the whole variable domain GAGVSQSPSNKVTEKGKDVELRCDPISGHTALYWYRQSLGQGLEFLIYFQGNSAPDKSGLPSDRFSAERTGGSVSTLTIQRTQQEDSAVYLCASSLVRGGYNEQFFGPGTRLTVL.

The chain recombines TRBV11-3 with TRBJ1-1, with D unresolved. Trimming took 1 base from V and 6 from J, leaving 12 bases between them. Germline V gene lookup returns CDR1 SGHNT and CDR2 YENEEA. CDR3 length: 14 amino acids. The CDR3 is CASSLGQRLAEAFF. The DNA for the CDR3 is TGTGCCAGCAGCTTAGGGCAGAGGCTCGCTGAAGCTTTCTTT.

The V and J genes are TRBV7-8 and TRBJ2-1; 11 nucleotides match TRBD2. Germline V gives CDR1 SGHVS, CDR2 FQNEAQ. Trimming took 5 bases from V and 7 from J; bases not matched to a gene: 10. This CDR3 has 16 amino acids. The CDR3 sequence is CASSTFTSGGFNEQFF. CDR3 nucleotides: TGTGCCAGCAGCACCTTTACTAGCGGGGGTTTTAATGAGCAGTTCTTC.

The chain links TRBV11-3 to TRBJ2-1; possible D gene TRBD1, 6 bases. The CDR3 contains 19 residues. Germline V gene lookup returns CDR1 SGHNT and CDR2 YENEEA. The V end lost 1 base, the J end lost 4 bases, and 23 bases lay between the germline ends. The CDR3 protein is CASSLGDRYRDTSYNEQFF. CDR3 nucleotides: TGTGCCAGCAGCTTAGGGGACCGTTACCGGGACACTTCTTACAATGAGCAGTTCTTC.

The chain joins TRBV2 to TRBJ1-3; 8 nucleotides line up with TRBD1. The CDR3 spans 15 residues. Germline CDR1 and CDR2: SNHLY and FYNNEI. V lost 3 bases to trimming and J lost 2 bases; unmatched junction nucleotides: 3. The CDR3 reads CASSEDRVPGNTIYF. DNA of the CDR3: TGTGCCAGCAGTGAGGACAGGGTCCCTGGAAACACCATATATTTT.

CDR3 sequence reads: CASSPTGRDYEQYF. DNA for the CDR3: TGTGCCAGCAGCCCAACAGGGAGGGACTACGAGCAGTACTTC. The chain recombines TRBV6-5 with TRBJ2-7; D may be TRBD2 (7 bases). V dropped 6 bases and J dropped 3 bases, with 15 bases sitting between them. The CDR3 length is 14 residues. Germline values: CDR1 MNHEY, CDR2 SVGAGI.

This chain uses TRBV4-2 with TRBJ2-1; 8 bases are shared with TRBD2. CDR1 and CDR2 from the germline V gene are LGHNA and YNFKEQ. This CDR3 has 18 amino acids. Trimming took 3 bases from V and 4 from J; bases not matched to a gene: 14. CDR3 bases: TGTGCCAGCAGCCAGCCCTTCACAGCCGGGAGGGTTTACAATGAGCAGTTCTTC. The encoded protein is CASSQPFTAGRVYNEQFF.

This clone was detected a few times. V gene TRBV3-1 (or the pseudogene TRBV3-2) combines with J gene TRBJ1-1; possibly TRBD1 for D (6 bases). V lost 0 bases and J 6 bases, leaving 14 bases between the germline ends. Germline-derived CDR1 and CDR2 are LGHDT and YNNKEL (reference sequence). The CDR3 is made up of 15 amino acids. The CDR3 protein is CASSQDLAGAAEAFF. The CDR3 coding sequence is TGTGCCAGCAGCCAAGACCTAGCGGGGGCGGCTGAAGCTTTCTTT.

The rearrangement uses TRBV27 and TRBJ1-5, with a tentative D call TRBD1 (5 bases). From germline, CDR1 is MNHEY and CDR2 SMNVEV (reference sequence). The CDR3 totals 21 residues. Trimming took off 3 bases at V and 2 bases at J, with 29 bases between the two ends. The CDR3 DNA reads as TGTGCCAGCAGTTTCCGCGCGATCGTAAAAACGGGGGAAGGAGGCAATCAGCCCCAGCATTTT. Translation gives CASSFRAIVKTGEGGNQPQHF.

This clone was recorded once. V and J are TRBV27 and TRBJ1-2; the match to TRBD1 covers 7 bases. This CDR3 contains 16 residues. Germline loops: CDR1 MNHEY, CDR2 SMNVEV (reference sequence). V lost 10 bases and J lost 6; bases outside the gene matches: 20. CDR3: CATASYSTGMVNGYTF. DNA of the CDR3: TGTGCCACAGCAAGTTATTCGACAGGGATGGTTAATGGCTACACCTTC.

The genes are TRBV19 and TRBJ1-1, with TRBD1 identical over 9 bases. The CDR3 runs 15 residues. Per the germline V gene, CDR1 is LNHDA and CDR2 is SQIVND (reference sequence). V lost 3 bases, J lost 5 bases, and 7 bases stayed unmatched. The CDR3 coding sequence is TGTGCCAGTAGTATGAGCGGACAGGGGTTGACTGAAGCTTTCTTT. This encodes CASSMSGQGLTEAFF.

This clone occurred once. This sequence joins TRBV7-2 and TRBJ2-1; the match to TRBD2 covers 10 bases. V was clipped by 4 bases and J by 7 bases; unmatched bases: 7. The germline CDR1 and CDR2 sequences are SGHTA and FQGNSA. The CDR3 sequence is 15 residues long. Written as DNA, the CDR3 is TGTGCCAGCAGCTGGAGCGGGAGGGCCAGAAATGAGCAGTTCTTC. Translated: CASSWSGRARNEQFF.

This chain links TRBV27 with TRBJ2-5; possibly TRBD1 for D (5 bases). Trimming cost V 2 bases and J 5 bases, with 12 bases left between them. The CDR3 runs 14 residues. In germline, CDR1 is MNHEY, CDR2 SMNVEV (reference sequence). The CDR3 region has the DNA TGTGCCAGCAGTTTAACCAGGGTCAGTGAGACCCAGTACTTC. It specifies CASSLTRVSETQYF.

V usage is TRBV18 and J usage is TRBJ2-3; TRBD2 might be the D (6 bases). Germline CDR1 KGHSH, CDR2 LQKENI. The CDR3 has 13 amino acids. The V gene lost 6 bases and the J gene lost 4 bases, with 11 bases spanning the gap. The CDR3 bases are TGTGCCAGCTCGCCCGGACTATCAGATACGCAGTATTTT. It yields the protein CASSPGLSDTQYF.

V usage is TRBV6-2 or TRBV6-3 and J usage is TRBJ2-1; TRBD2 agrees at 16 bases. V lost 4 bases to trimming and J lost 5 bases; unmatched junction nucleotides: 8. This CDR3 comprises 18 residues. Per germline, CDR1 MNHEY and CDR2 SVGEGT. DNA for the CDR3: TGTGCCAGCAGTTCAACCGGGACTAGCGGGAGGGCGAACAATGAGCAGTTCTTC. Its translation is CASSSTGTSGRANNEQFF.

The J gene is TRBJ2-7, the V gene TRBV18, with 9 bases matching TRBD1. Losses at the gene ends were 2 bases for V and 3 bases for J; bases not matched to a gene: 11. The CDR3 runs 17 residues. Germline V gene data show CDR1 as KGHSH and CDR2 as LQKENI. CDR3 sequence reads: CASSPMGQGIMGYEQYF. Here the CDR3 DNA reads TGTGCCAGCTCACCAATGGGACAGGGAATAATGGGCTACGAGCAGTACTTC.

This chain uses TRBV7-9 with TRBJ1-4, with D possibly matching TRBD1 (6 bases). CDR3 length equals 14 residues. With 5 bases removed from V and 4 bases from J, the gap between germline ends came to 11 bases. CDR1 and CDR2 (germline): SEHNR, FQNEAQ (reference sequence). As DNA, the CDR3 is TGTGCCAGCAGCCCGGACAGAAGTAATGAAAAACTGTTTTTT. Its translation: CASSPDRSNEKLFF.

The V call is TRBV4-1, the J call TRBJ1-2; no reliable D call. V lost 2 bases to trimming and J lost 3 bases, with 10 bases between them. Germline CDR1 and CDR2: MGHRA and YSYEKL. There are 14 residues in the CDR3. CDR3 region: CASSQPGGYYGYTF. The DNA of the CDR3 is TGCGCCAGCAGCCAACCTGGAGGGTACTATGGCTACACCTTC.

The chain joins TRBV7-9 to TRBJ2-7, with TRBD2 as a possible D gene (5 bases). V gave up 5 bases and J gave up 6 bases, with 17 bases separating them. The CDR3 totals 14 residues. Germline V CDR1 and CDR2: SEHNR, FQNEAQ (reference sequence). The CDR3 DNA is TGTGCCAGCAGCCCACCGGCGGGCCTTTCCGAGCAGTACTTC. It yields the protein CASSPPAGLSEQYF.

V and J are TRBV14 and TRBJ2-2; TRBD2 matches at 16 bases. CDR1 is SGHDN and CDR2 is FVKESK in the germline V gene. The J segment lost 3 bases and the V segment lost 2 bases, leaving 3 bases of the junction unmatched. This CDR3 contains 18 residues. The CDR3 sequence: CASSQPGLAGGHTGELFF. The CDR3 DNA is TGTGCCAGCAGCCAACCGGGACTAGCGGGGGGGCACACCGGGGAGCTGTTTTTT. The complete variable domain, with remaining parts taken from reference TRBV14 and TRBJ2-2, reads EAGVTQFPSHSVIEKGQTVTLRCDPISGHDNLYWYRRVMGKEIKFLLHFVKESKQDESGMPNNRFLAERTGGTYSTLKVQPAELEDSGVYFCASSQPGLAGGHTGELFFGEGSRLTVL.

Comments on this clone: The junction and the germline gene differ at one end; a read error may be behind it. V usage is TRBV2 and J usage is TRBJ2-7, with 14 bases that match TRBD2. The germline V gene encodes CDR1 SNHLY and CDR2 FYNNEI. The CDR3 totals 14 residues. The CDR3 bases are TGTGCCAGCAGTGCAATGACTAGCGGGGGGGCTATGGACTTC. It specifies CASSAMTSGGAMDF.

The CDR3 region has the DNA TGTGCCAGCAGTTACTGGGGACAGGGATCTGAGACCCAGTACTTC. This sequence encodes CASSYWGQGSETQYF. The chain combines TRBV6-5 with TRBJ2-5, with 9 bases that match TRBD1. The CDR3 consists of 15 residues. Germline V gene data show CDR1 as MNHEY and CDR2 as SVGAGI. The junction had 5 bases not matched to a gene; V was cut back by 1 base and J by 5 bases.

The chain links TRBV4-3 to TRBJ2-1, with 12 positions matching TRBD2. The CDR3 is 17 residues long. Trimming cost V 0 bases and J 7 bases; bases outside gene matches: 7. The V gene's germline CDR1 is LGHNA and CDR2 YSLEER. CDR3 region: CASSQDPLAGGRNEQFF. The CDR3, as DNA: TGCGCCAGCAGCCAAGATCCCCTAGCGGGGGGGCGTAATGAGCAGTTCTTC.

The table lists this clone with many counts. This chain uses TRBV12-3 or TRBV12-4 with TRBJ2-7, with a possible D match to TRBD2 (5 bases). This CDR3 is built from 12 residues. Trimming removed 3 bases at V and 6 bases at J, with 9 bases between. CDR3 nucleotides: TGTGCCAGCAGTTTGGACTTCCTCGAGCAGTACTTC. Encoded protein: CASSLDFLEQYF.

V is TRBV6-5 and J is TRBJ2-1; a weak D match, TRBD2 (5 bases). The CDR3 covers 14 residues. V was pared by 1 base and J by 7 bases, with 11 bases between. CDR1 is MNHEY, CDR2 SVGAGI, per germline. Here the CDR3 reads CASSYYGDRNEQFF. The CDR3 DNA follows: TGTGCCAGCAGTTACTACGGGGATAGGAATGAGCAGTTCTTC.

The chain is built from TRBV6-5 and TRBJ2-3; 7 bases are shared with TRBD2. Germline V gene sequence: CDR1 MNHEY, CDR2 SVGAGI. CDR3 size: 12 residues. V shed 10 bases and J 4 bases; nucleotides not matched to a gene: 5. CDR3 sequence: CATKREPDTQYF. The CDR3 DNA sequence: TGTGCCACCAAGCGGGAACCAGATACGCAGTATTTT.

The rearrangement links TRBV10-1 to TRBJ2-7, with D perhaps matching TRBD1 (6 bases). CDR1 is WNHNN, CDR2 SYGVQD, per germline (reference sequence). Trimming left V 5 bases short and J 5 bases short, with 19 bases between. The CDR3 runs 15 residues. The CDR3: CASSKQGTKTDEQYF. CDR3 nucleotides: TGCGCCAGCAGTAAACAGGGAACCAAAACCGACGAGCAGTACTTC.